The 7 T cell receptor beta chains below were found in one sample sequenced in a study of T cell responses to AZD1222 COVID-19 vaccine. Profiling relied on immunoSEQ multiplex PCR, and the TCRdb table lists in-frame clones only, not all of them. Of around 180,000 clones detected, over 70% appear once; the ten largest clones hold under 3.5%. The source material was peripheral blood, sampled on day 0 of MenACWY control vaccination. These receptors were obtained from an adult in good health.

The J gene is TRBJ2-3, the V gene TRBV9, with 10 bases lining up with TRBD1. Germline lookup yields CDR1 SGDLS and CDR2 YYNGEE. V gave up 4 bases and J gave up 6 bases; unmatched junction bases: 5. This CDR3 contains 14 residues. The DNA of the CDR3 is TGTGCCAGCAGCACGGGACAGGGGACGGATACGCAGTATTTT. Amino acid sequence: CASSTGQGTDTQYF.

CDR3 in DNA: TGTGCCAGCAAGTTAGGGACAGGGTTTAATTCACCCCTCCACTTT. Its translation: CASKLGTGFNSPLHF. This sequence joins TRBV28 and TRBJ1-6; 9 nucleotides agree with TRBD1. Germline CDR1 and CDR2: MDHEN and SYDVKM. V was pared by 7 bases and J by 6 bases, with 7 bases of the junction left unmatched. This CDR3 comprises 15 residues.

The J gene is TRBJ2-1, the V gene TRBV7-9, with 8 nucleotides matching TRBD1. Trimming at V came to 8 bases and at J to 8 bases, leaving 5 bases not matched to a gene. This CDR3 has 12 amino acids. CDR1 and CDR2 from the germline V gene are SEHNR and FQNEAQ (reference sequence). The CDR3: CASGQGSDEQFF. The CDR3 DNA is TGTGCCAGCGGACAGGGTAGTGATGAGCAGTTCTTC.

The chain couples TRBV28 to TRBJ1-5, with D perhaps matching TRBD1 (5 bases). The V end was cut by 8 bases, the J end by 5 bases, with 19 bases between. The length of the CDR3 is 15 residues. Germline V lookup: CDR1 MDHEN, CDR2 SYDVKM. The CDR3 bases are TGTGCCAGCTACTCCCCGCAGGGCTCCCATCAGCCCCAGCATTTT. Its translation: CASYSPQGSHQPQHF.

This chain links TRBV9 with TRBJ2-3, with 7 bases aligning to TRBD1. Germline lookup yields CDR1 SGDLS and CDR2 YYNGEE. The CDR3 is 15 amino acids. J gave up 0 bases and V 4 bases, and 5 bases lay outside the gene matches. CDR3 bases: TGTGCCAGCAGCAAAGGGGGCCCTAGCACAGATACGCAGTATTTT. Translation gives CASSKGGPSTDTQYF.

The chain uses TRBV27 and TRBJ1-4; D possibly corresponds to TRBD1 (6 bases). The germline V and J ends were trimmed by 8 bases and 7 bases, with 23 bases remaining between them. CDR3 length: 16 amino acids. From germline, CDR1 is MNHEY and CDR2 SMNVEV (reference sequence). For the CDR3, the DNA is TGTGCCAGCGGTGCAGCCACAGGGCTCGGATTTGAAAAACTGTTTTTT. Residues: CASGAATGLGFEKLFF.

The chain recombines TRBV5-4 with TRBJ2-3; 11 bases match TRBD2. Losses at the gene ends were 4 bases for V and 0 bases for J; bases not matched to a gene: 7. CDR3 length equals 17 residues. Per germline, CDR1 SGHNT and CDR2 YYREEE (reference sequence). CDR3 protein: CASSPGTSGYSTDTQYF. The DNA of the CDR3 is TGTGCCAGCAGCCCCGGGACTAGCGGATATAGCACAGATACGCAGTATTTT.